These 9 T cell receptor beta chains share one sample of origin, sequenced in a study of blood T cell repertoires in COVID-19. Profiled with immunoSEQ multiplex PCR; TCRdb holds only in-frame clones, not every one. The repertoire holds roughly 400,000 clones, with roughly 87% as singletons. Input material: PBMCs or T cells enriched from blood (not recorded which). The receptor source for this set is a young man who had recovered from COVID-19.

The chain employs TRBV9 and TRBJ2-1; D is unresolved. The CDR3 sequence is 14 residues long. Germline V lookup: CDR1 SGDLS, CDR2 YYNGEE. V gave up 4 bases and J gave up 8 bases, with 16 bases separating them. The CDR3 nucleotides are TGTGCCAGCAGCCCCGGTGGAGTAAGCGATGAGCAGTTCTTC. Protein product: CASSPGGVSDEQFF.

The chain uses TRBV5-1 and TRBJ1-2, with D maybe TRBD1 (6 bases). This CDR3 is 19 amino acids long. Deletions cut 5 bases from V and 0 bases from J, with 26 bases between. The V gene's germline CDR1 is SGHRS and CDR2 YFSETQ. DNA of the CDR3: TGCGCCAGCAGGAGTGAATCGCAGGGGCGGATCGTAGCTAACTATGGCTACACCTTC. Amino acid sequence: CASRSESQGRIVANYGYTF.

The chain is built from TRBV7-3 and TRBJ2-7, with 9 nucleotides matching TRBD1. In germline, CDR1 is SGHTA, CDR2 FQGTGA. Trimming took 4 bases from V and 5 from J; bases not matched to a gene: 9. CDR3 length equals 15 residues. The CDR3: CASSSSPGQGNEQYF. The CDR3, as DNA: TGTGCCAGCAGCTCATCACCGGGACAGGGTAACGAGCAGTACTTC.

The chain has TRBV2 and TRBJ1-5; TRBD1 might be the D (6 bases). The germline V and J ends were trimmed by 11 bases and 9 bases, with 11 bases remaining between them. The CDR3 is made up of 10 amino acids. From germline, CDR1 is SNHLY and CDR2 FYNNEI. CDR3 sequence (DNA): TGTGCCGACAGGAGGAGGCCCCAGCATTTT. Amino acid sequence: CADRRRPQHF.

The CDR3 is CASSTGLAGEQETQYF. The CDR3 DNA reads as TGTGCCAGCAGCACCGGACTAGCGGGGGAGCAAGAGACCCAGTACTTC. J is TRBJ2-5 and V is TRBV9; 13 bases agree with TRBD2. The CDR3 loop spans 16 amino acids. The germline gives CDR1 SGDLS, CDR2 YYNGEE. Trimming removed 4 bases from V and 2 bases from J; junction bases left unmatched: 5.

The chain recombines TRBV7-6 with TRBJ1-1; 8 nucleotides align to TRBD1. After removal of 5 bases from V and 3 bases from J, the junction contained 5 bases not matched to a gene. The V gene's germline CDR1 is SGHVS and CDR2 FNYEAQ. This CDR3 has 14 residues. The CDR3 loop is CASSPDREDTEAFF. The CDR3 DNA is TGTGCCAGCAGCCCGGACAGGGAGGACACTGAAGCTTTCTTT.

V and J are TRBV11-3 and TRBJ1-3; D is unclear. Germline values: CDR1 SGHNT, CDR2 YENEEA. V dropped 5 bases and J dropped 5 bases, with 13 bases sitting between them. CDR3 length equals 14 residues. CDR3 nucleotide sequence: TGTGCCAGCAGCCCGGAGAATACGAGAAACACCATATATTTT. Protein: CASSPENTRNTIYF.

The chain couples TRBV5-4 to TRBJ2-2; TRBD1 matches 9 bases. V shed 7 bases, J shed 4 bases, and the junction held 11 bases outside the gene matches. This CDR3 has 16 amino acids. Germline V gene data show CDR1 as SGHNT and CDR2 as YYREEE (reference sequence). CDR3 loop: CASVAAGTGSTGELFF. The CDR3 DNA reads as TGTGCCAGCGTGGCCGCCGGGACAGGGAGCACCGGGGAGCTGTTTTTT.

This chain links TRBV10-3 with TRBJ2-1, with TRBD2 matching over 7 bases. The CDR3 extends over 14 amino acids. Germline lookup yields CDR1 ENHRY and CDR2 SYGVKD. The J segment lost 0 bases and the V segment lost 10 bases, leaving 6 bases of the junction unmatched. In DNA, the CDR3 is TGTGCCACCTCCGGGACTACCTCCTACAATGAGCAGTTCTTC. Its protein is CATSGTTSYNEQFF.